The next 8 T cell receptor beta chains were all read from a single sample in a study of monozygotic twins with inflammatory bowel disease. Reprocessing the 5' RACE reads, TCRdb reports a single entry for every CDR3 protein and omits DNA. The sample has approximately 400,000 distinct CDR3 sequences. Sequenced sample: blood. The receptors were sampled from a human donor with ulcerative colitis or Crohn's disease, or a healthy co-twin of an affected twin (not recorded which).

The chain uses TRBV5-6 and TRBJ2-3; the D call of TRBD1 rests on TCRdb alone, since no DNA is present to check it. The CDR3 loop spans 15 amino acids. CDR1 SGHDT and CDR2 YYEEEE come from the germline V gene. The CDR3 spells CASSLIGAQGGTQYF.

The rearrangement links TRBV7-9 to TRBJ1-4; the TRBD1 assignment by TCRdb is unverifiable without DNA. The CDR3 covers 16 residues. CDR1 and CDR2 from the germline V gene are SEHNR and FQNEAQ (reference sequence). This chain's CDR3 is CASSVGTALSDEKLFF.

The rearrangement uses TRBV19 and TRBJ1-4. The length of the CDR3 is 16 residues. Germline CDR1 LNHDA, CDR2 SQIVND (reference sequence). The CDR3 here is CASSDRAPATNEKLFF.

The chain couples TRBV20-1 to TRBJ1-5; the TCRdb call, TRBD1, lacks DNA for checking. Germline loops: CDR1 DFQATT, CDR2 SNEGSKA (reference sequence). There are 17 residues in the CDR3. CDR3 protein: CSALGGGREKSNQPQHF.

This rearrangement joins TRBV21-1 to TRBJ1-5; TCRdb designates TRBD1, a call that cannot be tested without DNA. TRBV21-1 is given as a pseudogene. The CDR3 sequence is 16 residues long. The CDR3 spells CASGSPGERSNQPQHF.

This chain's CDR3 is CASSLSAHTEAFF. V and J are TRBV12-3 or TRBV12-4 and TRBJ1-1. The CDR3 runs to 13 residues.

This chain joins TRBV5-6 and TRBJ2-3; the D gene TCRdb calls, TRBD1, cannot be checked with no DNA. This CDR3 has 15 residues. The germline V gene encodes CDR1 SGHDT and CDR2 YYEEEE. The CDR3 loop is CASSSPGQGADTQYF.

This rearrangement joins TRBV14 to TRBJ2-4; TCRdb's D gene call, TRBD1, goes unchecked for lack of DNA. The CDR3 loop spans 13 amino acids. In germline, CDR1 is SGHDN, CDR2 FVKESK. The chain's CDR3 is CASSTGNRNIQYF. Full variable domain (remainder filled in from reference TRBV14 and TRBJ2-4): EAGVTQFPSHSVIEKGQTVTLRCDPISGHDNLYWYRRVMGKEIKFLLHFVKESKQDESGMPNNRFLAERTGGTYSTLKVQPAELEDSGVYFCASSTGNRNIQYFGAGTRLSVL.